These T cell receptor beta chains were read from a single sample in a study of blood T cell repertoires in COVID-19. Assay used: immunoSEQ multiplex PCR; TCRdb lists only in-frame clones, some missing. The sample holds approximately 50,000 clones; around 86% are singletons and the top ten take 10% to 13%. The sample comprised peripheral blood. The receptors here all came from a human donor in a cohort sampled during active COVID-19. Each CDR3 is given with its conserved first and last residue. D genes are given only for firm matches. Clone size is stated in some rows and not others, as once, few, many or a class when expanded.

TRBJ1-1	TRBV2	.	TRBD1	TGTGCCAGCATTTCTGTTCGGGACAGGGGATGGAACACTGAAGCTTTCTTT	CASISVRDRGWNTEAFF
TRBJ2-3	TRBV5-1	.	TRBD2	TGCACCAGCGGGGAGAGGACTTTCTCAGATACGCAGTATTTT	CTSGERTFSDTQYF
TRBJ1-3	TRBV3-1/TRBV3-2	.	.	TGTGCCAGCAGCCCCTACCAGGGGAGAAACACCATATATTTT	CASSPYQGRNTIYF
TRBJ2-3	TRBV27	.	TRBD2	TGTGCCAGCGGGACTAGCGGGGATACGCAGTATTTT	CASGTSGDTQYF
TRBJ1-5	TRBV29-1	.	TRBD1	TGCAGCGTTGAGACAGGGGGCTTTGAGCCCCAGCATTTT	CSVETGGFEPQHF
TRBJ2-2	TRBV18	.	TRBD2	TGTGCCAGCTCACTTGGACTAGCGGGAGGATCGAACACCGGGGAGCTGTTTTTT	CASSLGLAGGSNTGELFF
TRBJ1-5	TRBV19	.	TRBD1	TGTGCCAGTACTAGGACCTGGGACAGGGGTAGCGGTCAGCCCCAGCATTTT	CASTRTWDRGSGQPQHF
TRBJ2-2	TRBV7-8	few	TRBD2	TGTGCCAGCAGCTTAGGGATAGCGGGAACCACCGGGGAGCTGTTTTTT	CASSLGIAGTTGELFF
TRBJ1-4	TRBV5-1	few	.	TGCGCCAGCAGCTTGGAGGGGAATGAGAATGAAAAACTGTTTTTT	CASSLEGNENEKLFF
TRBJ1-1	TRBV19	few	.	TGTGCCAGTAGCGAGATGAACACTGAAGCTTTCTTT	CASSEMNTEAFF
TRBJ2-5	TRBV29-1	.	.	TGCAGCGCTTTCCGGCAGGGAGAGACCCAGTACTTC	CSAFRQGETQYF
TRBJ2-7	TRBV7-9	medium-sized	TRBD1	TGTGCCAGCAGCTCCGAGACAGGGGTCCCAACCTACGAGCAGTACTTC	CASSSETGVPTYEQYF
TRBJ2-1	TRBV19	.	.	TGTGCCAGTAGTACCTGGAGTACCGGGCAGTTCTTC	CASSTWSTGQFF
TRBJ2-2	TRBV9	.	.	TGTGCCAGCAGCGTAGAGGCGGACTTCACTAGACTAACCGGGGAGCTGTTTTTT	CASSVEADFTRLTGELFF
TRBJ2-1	TRBV29-1	.	TRBD2	TGCAGCGTTGAAAAAGCGGGAGTGGAGGGAGAGCAGTTCTTC	CSVEKAGVEGEQFF
TRBJ1-1	TRBV27	once	.	TGTGCCAGCAGTTTATCCCTCGGCGGGAGGGACACTGAAGCTTTCTTT	CASSLSLGGRDTEAFF
TRBJ2-1	TRBV11-3	.	.	TGTGCCAGCAGCTCATCTAGCCTTAGCTCCTACAATGAGCAGTTCTTC	CASSSSSLSSYNEQFF
TRBJ2-5	TRBV7-7	.	TRBD1	TGTGCCAGCAGCCAAGACAGGGCAGGTGTGGAGACCCAGTACTTC	CASSQDRAGVETQYF
TRBJ1-1	TRBV10-1	.	.	TGCGCCAGCAGTGACCAGAGGGACACTGAAGCTTTCTTT	CASSDQRDTEAFF
TRBJ1-6	TRBV28	few	TRBD1	TGTGCCAGCAGTTTAGGGTATGGGGGGACAGATAATTCACCCCTCCACTTT	CASSLGYGGTDNSPLHF
TRBJ2-3	TRBV5-4	.	.	TGTGCCAGCAGCTTGGATCAGGGCACAGATACGCAGTATTTT	CASSLDQGTDTQYF
TRBJ1-5	TRBV5-8	.	.	TGTGCCAGCAGCCCACGGGTCTATTCCTATCAGCCCCAGCATTTT	CASSPRVYSYQPQHF
TRBJ2-1	TRBV19	.	TRBD2	TGTGCCAGTAGCTTACAGCCTAGCGGGGGGAATGAGCAGTTCTTC	CASSLQPSGGNEQFF
TRBJ2-2	TRBV18	.	TRBD2	TGTGCCAGCTCACCCTTCGGGGGGGACACCGGGGAGCTGTTTTTT	CASSPFGGDTGELFF
TRBJ2-5	TRBV15	.	.	TGTGCCACCAGCAGAGCCGCCGGGACTGCTTTCGAGACCCAGTACTTC	CATSRAAGTAFETQYF
TRBJ2-1	TRBV23-1	.	TRBD2	TGCGCCAGCAGTCAGCCAAAAGGGCGGGAGTTGAGGGACAATGAGCAGTTCTTC	CASSQPKGRELRDNEQFF
TRBJ2-1	TRBV6-2/TRBV6-3	.	.	TGTGCCAGCAGTCGACAGGCCGGGAATGAGCAGTTCTTC	CASSRQAGNEQFF